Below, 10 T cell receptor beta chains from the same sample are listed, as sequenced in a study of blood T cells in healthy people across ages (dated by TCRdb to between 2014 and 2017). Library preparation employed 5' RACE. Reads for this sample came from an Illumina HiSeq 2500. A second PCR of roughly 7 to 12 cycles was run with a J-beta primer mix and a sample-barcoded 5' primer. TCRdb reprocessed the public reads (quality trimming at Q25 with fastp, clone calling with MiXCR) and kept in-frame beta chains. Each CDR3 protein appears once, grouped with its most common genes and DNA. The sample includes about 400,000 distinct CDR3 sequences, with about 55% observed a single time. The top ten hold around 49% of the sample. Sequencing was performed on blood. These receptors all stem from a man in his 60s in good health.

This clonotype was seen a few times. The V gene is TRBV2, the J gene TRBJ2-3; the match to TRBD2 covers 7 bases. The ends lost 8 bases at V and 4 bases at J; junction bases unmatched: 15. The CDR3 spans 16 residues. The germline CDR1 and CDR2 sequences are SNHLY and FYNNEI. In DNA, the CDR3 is TGTGCCAGCCGAAAGCGGCGGGAGCAGTCCGCAGATACGCAGTATTTT. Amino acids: CASRKRREQSADTQYF. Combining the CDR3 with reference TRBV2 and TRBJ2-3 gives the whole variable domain EPEVTQTPSHQVTQMGQEVILRCVPISNHLYFYWYRQILGQKVEFLVSFYNNEISEKSEIFDDQFSVERPDGSNFTLKIRSTKLEDSAMYFCASRKRREQSADTQYFGPGTRLTVL.

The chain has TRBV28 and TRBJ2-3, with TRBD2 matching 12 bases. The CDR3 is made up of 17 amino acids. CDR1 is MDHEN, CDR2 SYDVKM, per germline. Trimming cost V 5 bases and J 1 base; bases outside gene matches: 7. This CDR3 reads CASSPSGLAGGTDTQYF. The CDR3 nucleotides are TGTGCCAGCAGTCCATCGGGACTAGCGGGCGGCACAGATACGCAGTATTTT.

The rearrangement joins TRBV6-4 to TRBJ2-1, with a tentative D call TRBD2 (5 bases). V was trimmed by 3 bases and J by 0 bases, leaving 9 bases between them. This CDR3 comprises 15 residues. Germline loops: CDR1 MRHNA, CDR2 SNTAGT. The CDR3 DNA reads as TGTGCCAGCAGTGATTCGGCGGGCTCCTACAATGAGCAGTTCTTC. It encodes CASSDSAGSYNEQFF.

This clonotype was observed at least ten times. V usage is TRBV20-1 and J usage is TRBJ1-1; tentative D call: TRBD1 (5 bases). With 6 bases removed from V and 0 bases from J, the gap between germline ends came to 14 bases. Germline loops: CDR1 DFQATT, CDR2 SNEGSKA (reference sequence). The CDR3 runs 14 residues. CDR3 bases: TGCAGTGCGACGAACGGACATCTGAACACTGAAGCTTTCTTT. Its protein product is CSATNGHLNTEAFF.

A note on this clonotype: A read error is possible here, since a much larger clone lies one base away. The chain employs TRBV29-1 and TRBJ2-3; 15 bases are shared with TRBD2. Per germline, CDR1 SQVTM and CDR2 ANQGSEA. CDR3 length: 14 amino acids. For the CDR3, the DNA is TGCGGCGTTGGGACTAGCGGGAGGCAAGATACGCAGTATTTT. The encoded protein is CGVGTSGRQDTQYF.

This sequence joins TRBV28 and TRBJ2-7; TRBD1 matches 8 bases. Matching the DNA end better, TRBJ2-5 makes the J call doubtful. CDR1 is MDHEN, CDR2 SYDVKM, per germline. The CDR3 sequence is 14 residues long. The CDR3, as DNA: TGTGCCAGCTTTGGGGGACAGGCCCAAGAGACCCAGTACTTC. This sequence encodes CASFGGQAQETQYF.

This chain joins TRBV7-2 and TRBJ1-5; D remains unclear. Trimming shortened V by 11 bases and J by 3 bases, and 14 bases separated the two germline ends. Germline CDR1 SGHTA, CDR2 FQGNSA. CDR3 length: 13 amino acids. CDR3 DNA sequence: TGTGCCGCAGCGTTGGGGTTCAATCAGCCCCAGCATTTT. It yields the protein CAAALGFNQPQHF.

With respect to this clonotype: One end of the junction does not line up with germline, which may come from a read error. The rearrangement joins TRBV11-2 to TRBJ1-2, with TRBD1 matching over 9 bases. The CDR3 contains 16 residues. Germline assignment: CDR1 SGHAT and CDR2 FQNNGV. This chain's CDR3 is CASGLALGQGEYGYTF. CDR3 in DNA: TGTGCCAGCGGCTTAGCCCTGGGACAGGGCGAGTATGGCTACACCTTC.

The CDR3 DNA is TGCGCCAGCAGCGAACAGGGGCTCTCCTACAATGAGCAGTTCTTC. Protein sequence: CASSEQGLSYNEQFF. V usage is TRBV5-1 and J usage is TRBJ2-1; the match to TRBD1 covers 7 bases. The CDR3 spans 15 residues. Trimming took 4 bases from V and 0 from J; bases not matched to a gene: 4. CDR1 and CDR2 (germline): SGHRS, YFSETQ.

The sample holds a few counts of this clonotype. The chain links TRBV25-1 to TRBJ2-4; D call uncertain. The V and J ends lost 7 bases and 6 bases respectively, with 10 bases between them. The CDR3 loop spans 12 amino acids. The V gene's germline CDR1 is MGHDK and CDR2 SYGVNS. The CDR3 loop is CASTPNGNIQYF. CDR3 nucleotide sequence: TGTGCCAGCACCCCGAACGGAAACATTCAGTACTTC.